The entry below gives a single T cell receptor beta chain sequence along with its context. Antigen: not known. These data originate in a study of CD4 T cells in relation to SARS-CoV-2 and coronaviruses. CDR3 size: 13 residues. Germline assignment: CDR1 SQVTM and CDR2 ANQGSEA. V was cut by 1 base and J by 5 bases, with 11 bases left in between. TCRdb's copy holds only in-frame clones and misses some; the assay was immunoSEQ multiplex PCR. The repertoire holds 28,000 or so clones, with about 77% as singletons. The unexposed donors gave CD4+ T cells in about 2011-2018, prior to COVID-19. The cells were cultured for approximately ten days before CD4+ T cells were isolated.

This chain joins TRBV29-1 and TRBJ2-5; perhaps TRBD1 as D (6 bases). The sequence was obtained from a human donor in good health. Sequenced material: CD4+ T cells from PBMCs, cultured in vitro. This CDR3 is CSVEGAQGETQYF. Here the CDR3 DNA reads TGCAGCGTTGAAGGGGCCCAGGGGGAGACCCAGTACTTC. The whole variable domain, remainder taken from reference TRBV29-1 and TRBJ2-5, is SAVISQKPSRDICQRGTSLTIQCQVDSQVTMMFWYRQQPGQSLTLIATANQGSEATYESGFVIDKFPISRPNLTFSTLTVSNMSPEDSSIYLCSVEGAQGETQYFGPGTRLLVL.